This TCR beta chain was identified in a study of radiotherapy plus CTLA-4 blockade in lung cancer. The study gave focal radiation plus ipilimumab CTLA-4 blockade to patients with chemo-refractory metastatic non-small-cell lung cancer. CDR3 size: 13 residues. Trimming pared 7 bases from V and 2 bases from J, leaving 12 bases between. CDR1 and CDR2 (germline): SNHLY, FYNNEI. Data came from immunoSEQ multiplex PCR; TCRdb stores just in-frame clones and leaves some out. The table records approximately 78,000 clones, around 73% of them present only once. The chain has TRBV2 and TRBJ2-7; either TRBD1 or TRBD2 may supply D (5 bases each). Specimen: peripheral blood, collected from a patient treated with radiotherapy plus ipilimumab. This sequence originates from a human donor with non-small cell lung cancer who had a complete response to radiotherapy plus ipilimumab. As DNA, the CDR3 is TGTGCCAGCATGGGGGACGGGACCTACGAGCAGTACTTC. The encoded protein is CASMGDGTYEQYF.